This passage covers 10 T cell receptor beta chains from one sample sequenced in a study of regulatory T cells in long-lasting Graves disease. Arm-PCR of CDR3 regions with iRepertoire HTBI primers generated TCR beta libraries. From the multiplex PCR reads, TCRdb called clonotypes with MiXCR, one entry per CDR3 protein. The sample has roughly 450,000 distinct CDR3 sequences, 20% to 25% seen once. This sample's time point: persistent/refractory GD, antithyroid drugs over 5 years with positive TRAb. PBMCs were the source of the RNA used for TCR sequencing. Specimen: peripheral blood mononuclear cells (PBMCs), collected when the disease was refractory, from a patient treated with antithyroid drugs. These receptors originate from a female donor with Graves disease.

This chain connects TRBV29-1 to TRBJ2-1, with D possibly being TRBD2 (5 bases). Trimming removed 5 bases from V and 0 bases from J, with 11 bases in between. The CDR3 consists of 14 residues. CDR1 is SQVTM and CDR2 is ANQGSEA in the germline V gene. CDR3 DNA: TGCAGCGTTAACCCGGGGAGCTCCTACAATGAGCAGTTCTTC. Its translation: CSVNPGSSYNEQFF.

This chain joins TRBV27 and TRBJ1-2, with D perhaps matching TRBD1 (6 bases). This CDR3 spans 17 amino acids. CDR1 MNHEY and CDR2 SMNVEV come from the germline V gene (reference sequence). Trimming stripped 4 bases from V and 5 bases from J, with 23 bases between. The CDR3 is CASSSSDSLGSPYGYTF. The CDR3 region has the DNA TGTGCCAGCAGTTCCTCGGACAGTTTAGGGTCTCCTTATGGCTACACCTTC.

The V call is TRBV5-1, the J call TRBJ2-7; 7 bases align to TRBD2. Trimming at V came to 0 bases and at J to 12 bases, leaving 9 bases not matched to a gene. From germline, CDR1 is SGHRS and CDR2 YFSETQ. The CDR3 is 13 residues long. Written as DNA, the CDR3 is TGCGCCAGCAGCTTGGGCGGGAGTACGCAAGCGTACTTC. Protein: CASSLGGSTQAYF.

Concerning this clonotype itself: With a much larger clone just one base away, this may be a read error. It is likely a read error, because the conserved phenylalanine at the end of the CDR3 is missing. This chain links TRBV7-9 with TRBJ2-5; D is undetermined. V dropped 1 base and J dropped 3 bases, with 9 bases sitting between them. CDR1 and CDR2 from the germline V gene are SEHNR and FQNEAQ (reference sequence). CDR3 length: 14 amino acids. The DNA of the CDR3 is TGTGCCAGCAGCTTAGGTTTACAGAAAGAGACCCAGTACTGC. As protein: CASSLGLQKETQYC.

The rearrangement links TRBV20-1 to TRBJ2-7, with 7 bases lining up with TRBD1. CDR3 length: 14 residues. CDR1 is DFQATT, CDR2 SNEGSKA, per germline (reference sequence). J was trimmed by 3 bases and V by 6 bases; bases with no gene match: 11. CDR3 in amino acids: CSAPKNRGRYEQYF. CDR3 coding DNA: TGCAGTGCCCCGAAAAACAGGGGCCGCTACGAGCAGTACTTC.

V and J are TRBV12-3 or TRBV12-4 and TRBJ2-4, with D perhaps being TRBD1 or TRBD2 (6 bases each). The CDR3 spans 15 residues. V was shortened by 1 base and J by 8 bases, with 15 bases between the two germline ends. The CDR3 sequence is CASSLDRRGSDIQYF. CDR3 nucleotide sequence: TGTGCCAGCAGTTTAGACAGGAGGGGGTCGGACATTCAGTACTTC.

In this sample, this clonotype turned up many times. This chain links TRBV10-3 with TRBJ2-5; possible D gene TRBD2, 5 bases. Germline V gene data show CDR1 as ENHRY and CDR2 as SYGVKD. The CDR3 length is 14 residues. Trimming left V 3 bases short and J 3 bases short, with 11 bases between. The CDR3 loop reads CAISERLAEETQYF. DNA for the CDR3: TGTGCCATCAGTGAACGGCTAGCTGAAGAGACCCAGTACTTC.

The chain uses TRBV7-9 and TRBJ1-1, with a tentative D call TRBD1 (5 bases). The CDR3 extends over 12 amino acids. Germline V gene lookup returns CDR1 SEHNR and CDR2 FQNEAQ (reference sequence). V lost 3 bases and J lost 10, with 12 bases in between. DNA for the CDR3: TGTGCCAGCAGCTTGGAGGCGGGGACAGCTTTCTTT. Translation: CASSLEAGTAFF. Filled out from reference TRBV7-9 and TRBJ1-1, the complete variable domain reads DTGVSQNPRHKITKRGQNVTFRCDPISEHNRLYWYRQTLGQGPEFLTYFQNEAQLEKSRLLSDRFSAERPKGSFSTLEIQRTEQGDSAMYLCASSLEAGTAFFGQGTRLTVV.

This clonotype was recorded at least ten times. The chain recombines TRBV28 with TRBJ2-7; D possibly corresponds to TRBD2 (7 bases). The CDR3 runs to 14 residues. V was trimmed by 6 bases and J by 5 bases, leaving 17 bases between them. Looked up from germline, CDR1 is MDHEN and CDR2 is SYDVKM. CDR3 region: CASSKGGATHEQYF. The CDR3 coding sequence is TGTGCCAGCAGCAAGGGGGGGGCCACCCACGAGCAGTACTTC.

This clonotype has a single count. The CDR3 sequence is CATSREGRNTEAFF. CDR3 nucleotide sequence: TGTGCCACCAGCAGAGAGGGCAGGAACACTGAAGCTTTCTTT. The chain employs TRBV15 and TRBJ1-1, with D unclear. Germline loops: CDR1 LNHNV, CDR2 YYDKDF (reference sequence). The germline V and J ends were trimmed by 0 bases and 1 base, with 6 bases remaining between them. The CDR3 contains 14 residues.